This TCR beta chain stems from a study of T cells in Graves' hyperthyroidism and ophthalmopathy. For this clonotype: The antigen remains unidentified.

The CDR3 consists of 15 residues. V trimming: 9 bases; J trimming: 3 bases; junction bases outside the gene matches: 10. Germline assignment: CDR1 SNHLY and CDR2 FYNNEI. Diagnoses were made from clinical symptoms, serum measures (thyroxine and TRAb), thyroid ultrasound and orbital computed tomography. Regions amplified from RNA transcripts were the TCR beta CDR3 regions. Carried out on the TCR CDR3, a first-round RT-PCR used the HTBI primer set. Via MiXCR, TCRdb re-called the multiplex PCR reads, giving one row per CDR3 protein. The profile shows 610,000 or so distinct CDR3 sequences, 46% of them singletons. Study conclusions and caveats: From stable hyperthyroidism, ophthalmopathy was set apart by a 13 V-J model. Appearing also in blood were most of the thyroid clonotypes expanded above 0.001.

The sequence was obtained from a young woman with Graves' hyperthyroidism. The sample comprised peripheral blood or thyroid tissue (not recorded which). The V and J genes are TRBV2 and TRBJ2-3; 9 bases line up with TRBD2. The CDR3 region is CARSSGSLVTDTQYF. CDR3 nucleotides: TGTGCCAGGAGTAGCGGGAGTTTGGTGACAGATACGCAGTATTTT.